Below, 24 T cell receptor beta chains from the same sample are listed, as sequenced in a study. TCRdb fed the 5' RACE reads into MiXCR, producing one record per CDR3 protein. The sample holds roughly 38,000 distinct CDR3 sequences; approximately 17% are singletons and the top ten take 2.8%. The specimen was naive CD4+ T cells sorted from a lymph node. Subset denoted: naive CD4+ T cells, CD4+CD45RA+CD25-. The receptors shown here come from a female donor with breast cancer.

In its sample, this clonotype was seen a few times. Its ends do not fully match the called genes, so a read error is possible. V is TRBV4-1 and J is TRBJ2-7, with 8 bases lining up with TRBD2. CDR1 and CDR2 (germline): MGHRA, YSYEKL. The CDR3 is 16 residues long. CDR3 sequence reads: CASSQDGPGLGGRPIF. In DNA form, the CDR3 reads TGCGCCAGCAGCCAAGATGGGCCGGGGCTGGGCGGGAGGCCAATCTTC.

The chain recombines TRBV20-1 with TRBJ1-1; D possibly corresponds to TRBD1 (5 bases). Germline values: CDR1 DFQATT, CDR2 SNEGSKA (reference sequence). V shed 3 bases and J shed 3 bases, with 8 bases lying between them. The CDR3 is 12 amino acids. The CDR3 nucleotides read TGCAGTGCTAGGCGGGGGGACACTGAAGCTTTCTTT. Translating gives CSARRGDTEAFF.

J is TRBJ1-1 and V is TRBV19, with D possibly TRBD1 on 5 matching bases. CDR3 length: 14 amino acids. Germline lookup yields CDR1 LNHDA and CDR2 SQIVND (reference sequence). Deletions cut 7 bases from V and 5 bases from J, with 17 bases between. CDR3 nucleotides: TGTGCCAGTACCGCCCGGGGCGCGGAAACTGAAGCTTTCTTT. This sequence encodes CASTARGAETEAFF.

This clonotype has just a few counts. This rearrangement joins TRBV5-1 to TRBJ2-7; no clear D gene. Germline CDR1 and CDR2: SGHRS and YFSETQ. Trimming took off 5 bases at V and 7 bases at J, with 13 bases between the two ends. This CDR3 is 12 amino acids long. CDR3 in amino acids: CASRLMDGEQYF. The CDR3 nucleotides are TGCGCCAGCAGGTTGATGGATGGGGAGCAGTACTTC.

The sample holds many counts of this clonotype. The CDR3 nucleotides are TGCGCCAGCAGCCGAGGCGGGGTCGCATTGCGTGGAAACACCATATATTTT. Translated: CASSRGGVALRGNTIYF. The gene calls are TRBV4-1 and TRBJ1-3; D ambiguous. The CDR3 totals 17 residues. Between the trimmed V and J ends, which lost 4 bases and 3 bases, there was a span of 19 bases. The germline CDR1 and CDR2 sequences are MGHRA and YSYEKL.

This chain connects TRBV25-1 to TRBJ1-3; the D gene is possibly TRBD1 (5 bases). The V end was cut by 6 bases, the J end by 3 bases, with 15 bases between. This CDR3 has 15 amino acids. Germline values: CDR1 MGHDK, CDR2 SYGVNS. The DNA of the CDR3 is TGTGCCAGCAGCTCCATGGGGCAAGGTGGAAACACCATATATTTT. Translated, it gives CASSSMGQGGNTIYF.

V is TRBV20-1 and J is TRBJ1-1, with D hard to call. The CDR3 loop spans 13 amino acids. CDR1 is DFQATT, CDR2 SNEGSKA, per germline (reference sequence). The V end was cut by 2 bases, the J end by 0 bases, with 7 bases between. The CDR3 nucleotides read TGCAGTGCTAGACGGCACATGAACACTGAAGCTTTCTTT. Protein sequence: CSARRHMNTEAFF.

This rearrangement joins TRBV7-3 to TRBJ2-5; D gene uncertain. Germline values: CDR1 SGHTA, CDR2 FQGTGA. CDR3 size: 13 residues. The ends were cut back, 2 bases at V and 5 bases at J, with 9 bases in the middle. Written as DNA, the CDR3 is TGTGCCAGCAGCTTAGGCGGCAGGGAGACCCAGTACTTC. Amino acid sequence: CASSLGGRETQYF.

This clonotype was seen at least ten times. This chain links TRBV4-2 with TRBJ1-5; D may be TRBD1 (5 bases). Germline CDR1 reads LGHNA; CDR2 reads YNFKEQ. Trimming shortened V by 3 bases and J by 4 bases, and 10 bases separated the two germline ends. The length of the CDR3 is 14 residues. DNA of the CDR3: TGTGCCAGCAGCCATCTAGGGGAGAATCAGCCCCAGCATTTT. It codes for CASSHLGENQPQHF.

This clonotype was counted ten times or more. The J gene is TRBJ2-5, the V gene TRBV5-1; D ambiguous. Germline CDR1 SGHRS, CDR2 YFSETQ. This CDR3 comprises 15 residues. Trimming removed 6 bases from V and 5 bases from J, with 20 bases in between. The CDR3, as DNA: TGCGCCAGCAAGCCGGAAACCACCACGATGGAGACCCAGTACTTC. It translates to CASKPETTTMETQYF. The full variable domain, with the rest looked up from reference TRBV5-1 and TRBJ2-5, is KAGVTQTPRYLIKTRGQQVTLSCSPISGHRSVSWYQQTPGQGLQFLFEYFSETQRNKGNFPGRFSGRQFSNSRSEMNVSTLELGDSALYLCASKPETTTMETQYFGPGTRLLVL.

This clonotype was detected many times. This chain's CDR3 is CASSERTAADQPQHF. DNA for the CDR3: TGTGCCAGCAGTGAACGGACAGCCGCCGATCAGCCCCAGCATTTT. The V and J genes are TRBV6-1 and TRBJ1-5, with a weak D call TRBD1 (6 bases). The V end was cut by 2 bases, the J end by 5 bases, with 13 bases between. The length of the CDR3 is 15 residues. Germline V gene sequence: CDR1 MNHNS, CDR2 SASEGT.

The CDR3: CASRGYNTDTQYF. The CDR3 coding sequence is TGTGCCAGCAGGGGGTATAACACAGATACGCAGTATTTT. The chain uses TRBV7-2 and TRBJ2-3; the D is unclear. Germline lookup yields CDR1 SGHTA and CDR2 FQGNSA. The CDR3 sequence is 13 residues long. Trimming stripped 6 bases from V and 2 bases from J, with 9 bases between. Filled out from reference TRBV7-2 and TRBJ2-3, the complete variable domain reads GAGVSQSPSNKVTEKGKDVELRCDPISGHTALYWYRQSLGQGLEFLIYFQGNSAPDKSGLPSDRFSAERTGGSVSTLTIQRTQQEDSAVYLCASRGYNTDTQYFGPGTRLTVL.

Comment on this clonotype: One junction end does not reproduce the germline sequence, and a read error may be involved. The chain combines TRBV11-3 with TRBJ2-1; 9 nucleotides line up with TRBD1. Germline lookup yields CDR1 SGHNT and CDR2 YENEEA. The CDR3 totals 16 residues. The CDR3 DNA is TGTGCCAGCAGCGGGCGGGACAGGGAAGGAAAGAATGAGCAGTCCTTC. This gives the protein CASSGRDREGKNEQSF.

The chain couples TRBV7-6 to TRBJ2-2; TRBD1 matches 9 bases. The germline V gene encodes CDR1 SGHVS and CDR2 FNYEAQ. V lost 4 bases, J lost 4 bases, and 16 bases stayed unmatched. The CDR3 extends over 19 amino acids. The CDR3 region is CASSSFKGGDRGVTGELFF. The CDR3 DNA sequence: TGTGCCAGCAGCTCATTTAAAGGGGGTGACAGGGGGGTCACCGGGGAGCTGTTTTTT. The full variable domain, in which reference TRBV7-6 and TRBJ2-2 provide the parts outside the CDR3, is GAGVSQSPRYKVTKRGQDVALRCDPISGHVSLYWYRQALGQGPEFLTYFNYEAQQDKSGLPNDRFSAERPEGSISTLTIQRTEQRDSAMYRCASSSFKGGDRGVTGELFFGEGSRLTVL.

In this sample, this clonotype turned up many times. V and J are TRBV20-1 and TRBJ2-5; no clear D gene. From germline, CDR1 is DFQATT and CDR2 SNEGSKA (reference sequence). The CDR3 has 13 residues. Between the trimmed V and J ends, which lost 1 base and 2 bases, there was a span of 8 bases. Written as DNA, the CDR3 is TGCAGTGCTAGAGTAGGAAAACAAGAGACCCAGTACTTC. Translated, it gives CSARVGKQETQYF.

The table lists this clonotype with a few counts. This chain uses TRBV30 with TRBJ2-7, with TRBD2 matching over 14 bases. CDR1 GTSNPN and CDR2 SVGIG come from the germline V gene (reference sequence). V shed 4 bases, J shed 6 bases, and the junction held 11 bases outside the gene matches. This CDR3 spans 16 amino acids. For the CDR3, the DNA is TGTGCCTGGAATGGGACTAGCGGGAGAAGGGTAGGCGAGCAGTACTTC. This translates into CAWNGTSGRRVGEQYF. The variable domain in full, completed from reference TRBV30 and TRBJ2-7, reads SQTIHQWPATLVQPVGSPLSLECTVEGTSNPNLYWYRQAAGRGLQLLFYSVGIGQISSEVPQNLSASRPQDRQFILSSKKLLLSDSGFYLCAWNGTSGRRVGEQYFGPGTRLTVT.

Regarding this clonotype: A much larger clone differs from this one at a single base, so this may be a read error. The chain carries TRBV12-3 or TRBV12-4 and TRBJ1-2; D gene ambiguous. This CDR3 region has 13 residues. V was trimmed by 4 bases and J by 8 bases, leaving 14 bases between them. The CDR3 DNA reads as TGTGCCAGCAGTTCTGTCGCGATAGAAGGCTACACCTTC. Protein product: CASSSVAIEGYTF.

The chain couples TRBV27 to TRBJ2-2; possibly TRBD2 for D (6 bases). Germline lookup yields CDR1 MNHEY and CDR2 SMNVEV (reference sequence). The V gene lost 5 bases and the J gene lost 8 bases, with 15 bases spanning the gap. This CDR3 has 14 amino acids. The CDR3 coding sequence is TGTGCCAGCAGTACTAGCAAAACCTCGGGGGAGCTGTTTTTT. Protein sequence: CASSTSKTSGELFF.

This chain joins TRBV3-1 and TRBJ2-3; no clear D. The V gene lost 3 bases and the J gene lost 4 bases, with 5 bases spanning the gap. Germline CDR1 reads LGHDT; CDR2 reads YNNKEL (reference sequence). The CDR3 loop spans 12 amino acids. CDR3 in DNA: TGTGCCAGCAGCCATGGGGCAGATACGCAGTATTTT. It yields the protein CASSHGADTQYF.

Many counts were recorded for this clonotype. V usage is TRBV4-3 and J usage is TRBJ1-2; perhaps TRBD1 as D (5 bases). CDR1 LGHNA and CDR2 YSLEER come from the germline V gene. Trimming cost V 6 bases and J 6 bases, with 20 bases left between them. The CDR3 runs 15 residues. Written as DNA, the CDR3 is TGCGCCAGCAGTAAAATGAGGGGAATGGGCGATGGCTACACCTTC. It yields the protein CASSKMRGMGDGYTF.

This clonotype came up many times. The V call is TRBV12-3 or TRBV12-4, the J call TRBJ2-4; 8 positions match TRBD1. CDR3 length: 14 amino acids. V was clipped by 3 bases and J by 7 bases; unmatched bases: 5. CDR3 residues: CASSLQGARNIQYF. For the CDR3, the DNA is TGTGCCAGCAGTTTGCAGGGGGCACGTAACATTCAGTACTTC.

This clonotype was counted at least ten times. The V gene is TRBV10-3, the J gene TRBJ2-7; no clear D gene. The V gene's germline CDR1 is ENHRY and CDR2 SYGVKD. V was trimmed by 3 bases and J by 2 bases, leaving 8 bases between them. This CDR3 contains 13 residues. The CDR3 DNA is TGTGCCATCAGTGATAACAGCCCCTACGAGCAGTACTTC. Amino acid sequence: CAISDNSPYEQYF.

In its sample, this clonotype was seen a few times. The rearrangement uses TRBV7-3 and TRBJ2-5; TRBD2 aligns across 8 bases. Germline V gives CDR1 SGHTA, CDR2 FQGTGA. The ends lost 2 bases at V and 5 bases at J; junction bases unmatched: 4. The length of the CDR3 is 14 residues. CDR3 nucleotides: TGTGCCAGCAGCTTAGATAGCGGGACGGAGACCCAGTACTTC. It specifies CASSLDSGTETQYF.

This clonotype was observed at least ten times. The CDR3 region has the DNA TGTGCCACCCGATTGCAGGCTGGAAACACCATATATTTT. It translates to CATRLQAGNTIYF. This chain connects TRBV6-5 to TRBJ1-3; no clear D gene. This CDR3 has 13 residues. Germline lookup yields CDR1 MNHEY and CDR2 SVGAGI. Trimming left V 10 bases short and J 2 bases short, with 12 bases between.